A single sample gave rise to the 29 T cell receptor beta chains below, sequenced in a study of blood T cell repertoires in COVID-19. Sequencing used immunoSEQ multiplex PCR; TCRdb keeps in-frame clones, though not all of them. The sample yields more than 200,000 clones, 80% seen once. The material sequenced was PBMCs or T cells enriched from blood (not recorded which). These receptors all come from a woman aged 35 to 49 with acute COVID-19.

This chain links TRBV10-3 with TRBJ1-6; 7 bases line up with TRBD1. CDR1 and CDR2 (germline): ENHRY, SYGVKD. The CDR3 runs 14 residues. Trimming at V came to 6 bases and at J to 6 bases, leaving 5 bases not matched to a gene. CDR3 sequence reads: CAIRAGGSNSPLHF. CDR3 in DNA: TGTGCCATCAGGGCAGGGGGATCTAATTCACCCCTCCACTTT.

The CDR3, as DNA: TGCGCCAGCAGCTTGCCCGCACCAGGGGATGGCTACACCTTC. Translating it yields CASSLPAPGDGYTF. The rearrangement uses TRBV5-1 and TRBJ1-2; tentative D call: TRBD1 (6 bases). The CDR3 contains 14 residues. Trimming shortened V by 1 base and J by 6 bases, and 13 bases separated the two germline ends. The germline V gene encodes CDR1 SGHRS and CDR2 YFSETQ.

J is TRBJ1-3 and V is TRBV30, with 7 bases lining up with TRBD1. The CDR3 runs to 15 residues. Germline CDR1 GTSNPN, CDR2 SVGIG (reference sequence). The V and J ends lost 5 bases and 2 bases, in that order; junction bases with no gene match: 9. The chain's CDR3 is CAWHPRTGPGNTIYF. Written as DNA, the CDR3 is TGTGCCTGGCACCCTCGGACAGGTCCTGGAAACACCATATATTTT.

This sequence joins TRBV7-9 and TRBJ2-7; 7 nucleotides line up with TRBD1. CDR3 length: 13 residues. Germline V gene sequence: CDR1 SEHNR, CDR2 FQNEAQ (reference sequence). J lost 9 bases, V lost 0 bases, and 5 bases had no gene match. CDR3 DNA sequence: TGTGCCAGCAGCTTAGCCCGGGACAGCTGGCAGTACTTC. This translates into CASSLARDSWQYF.

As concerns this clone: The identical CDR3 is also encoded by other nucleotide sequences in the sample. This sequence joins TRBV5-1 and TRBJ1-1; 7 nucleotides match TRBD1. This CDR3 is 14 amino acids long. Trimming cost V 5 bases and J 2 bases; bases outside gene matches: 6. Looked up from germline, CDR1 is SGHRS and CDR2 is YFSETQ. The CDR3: CASRQQGSNTEAFF. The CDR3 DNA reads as TGCGCCAGCAGGCAACAGGGGTCCAACACTGAAGCTTTCTTT.

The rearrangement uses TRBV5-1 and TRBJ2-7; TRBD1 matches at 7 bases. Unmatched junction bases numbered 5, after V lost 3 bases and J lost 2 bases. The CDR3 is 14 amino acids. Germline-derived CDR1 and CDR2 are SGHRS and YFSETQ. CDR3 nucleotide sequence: TGCGCCAGCAGCTCCACGGGACAGCCCTACGAGCAGTACTTC. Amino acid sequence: CASSSTGQPYEQYF.

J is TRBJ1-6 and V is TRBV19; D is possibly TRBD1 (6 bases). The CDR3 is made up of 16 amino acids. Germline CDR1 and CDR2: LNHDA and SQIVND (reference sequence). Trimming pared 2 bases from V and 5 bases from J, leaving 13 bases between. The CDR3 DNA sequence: TGTGCCAGTAGTATATCCCAACAGGGTAATAATTCACCCCTCCACTTT. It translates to CASSISQQGNNSPLHF.

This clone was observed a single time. The CDR3 region has the DNA TGTGCCAGCAGCCTCCCTGGCCGGGACAGGGGTGATGGCTACACCTTC. It translates to CASSLPGRDRGDGYTF. The chain has TRBV5-4 and TRBJ1-2, with 10 bases fitting TRBD1. This CDR3 contains 16 residues. CDR1 and CDR2 from the germline V gene are SGHNT and YYREEE (reference sequence). With V trimmed by 4 bases and J by 6 bases, 12 bases remained unmatched.

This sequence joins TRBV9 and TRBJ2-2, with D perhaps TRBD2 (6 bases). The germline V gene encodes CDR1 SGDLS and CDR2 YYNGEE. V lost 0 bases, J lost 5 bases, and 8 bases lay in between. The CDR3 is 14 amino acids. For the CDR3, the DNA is TGTGCCAGCAGCGTAGAGACTAGAACCGGGGAGCTGTTTTTT. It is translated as CASSVETRTGELFF.

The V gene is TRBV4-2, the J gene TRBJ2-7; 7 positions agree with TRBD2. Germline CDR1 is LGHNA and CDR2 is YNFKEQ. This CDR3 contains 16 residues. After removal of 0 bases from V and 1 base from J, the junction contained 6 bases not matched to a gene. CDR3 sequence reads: CASSQDGAGASYEQYF. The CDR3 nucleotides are TGTGCCAGCAGCCAAGATGGGGCGGGAGCTTCCTACGAGCAGTACTTC.

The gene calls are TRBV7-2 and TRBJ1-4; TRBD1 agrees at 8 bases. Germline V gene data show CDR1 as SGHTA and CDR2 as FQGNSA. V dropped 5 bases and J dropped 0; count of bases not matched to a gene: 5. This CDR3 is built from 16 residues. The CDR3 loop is CASSTGQGTTNEKLFF. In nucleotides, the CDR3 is TGTGCCAGCAGCACCGGACAGGGAACAACTAATGAAAAACTGTTTTTT.

CDR3 DNA sequence: TGTGCCAGTAGCACAGGACAGGGGAATGGTCAGCCCCAGCATTTT. This sequence encodes CASSTGQGNGQPQHF. The V call is TRBV19, the J call TRBJ1-5, with TRBD1 matching 9 bases. V lost 6 bases and J lost 6; bases outside the gene matches: 9. The CDR3 runs 15 residues. CDR1 LNHDA and CDR2 SQIVND come from the germline V gene (reference sequence).

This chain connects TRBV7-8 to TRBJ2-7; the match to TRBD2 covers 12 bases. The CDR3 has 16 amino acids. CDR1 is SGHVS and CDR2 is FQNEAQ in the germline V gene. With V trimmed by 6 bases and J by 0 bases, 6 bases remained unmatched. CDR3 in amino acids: CASRTASGRGSYEQYF. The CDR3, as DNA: TGTGCCAGCAGGACAGCTAGCGGGAGGGGCTCCTACGAGCAGTACTTC.

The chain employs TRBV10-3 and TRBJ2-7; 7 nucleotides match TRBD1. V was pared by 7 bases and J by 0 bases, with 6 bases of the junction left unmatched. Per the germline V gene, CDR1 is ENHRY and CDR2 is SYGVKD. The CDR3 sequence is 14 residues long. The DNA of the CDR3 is TGTGCCATCACAAGAGACAGGGACTCCTACGAGCAGTACTTC. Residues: CAITRDRDSYEQYF.

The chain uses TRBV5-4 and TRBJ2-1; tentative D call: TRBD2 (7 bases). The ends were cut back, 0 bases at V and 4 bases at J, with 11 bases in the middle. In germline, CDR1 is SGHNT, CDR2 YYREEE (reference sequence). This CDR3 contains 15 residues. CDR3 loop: CASSLEAGAYNEQFF. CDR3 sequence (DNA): TGTGCCAGCAGCTTGGAGGCGGGGGCTTACAATGAGCAGTTCTTC.

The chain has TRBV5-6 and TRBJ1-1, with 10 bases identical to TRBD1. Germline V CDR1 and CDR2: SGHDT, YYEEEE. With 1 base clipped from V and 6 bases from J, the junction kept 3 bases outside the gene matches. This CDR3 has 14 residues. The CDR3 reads CASSLRTGGSEAFF. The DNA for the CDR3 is TGTGCCAGCAGCTTGAGGACAGGGGGTTCTGAAGCTTTCTTT.

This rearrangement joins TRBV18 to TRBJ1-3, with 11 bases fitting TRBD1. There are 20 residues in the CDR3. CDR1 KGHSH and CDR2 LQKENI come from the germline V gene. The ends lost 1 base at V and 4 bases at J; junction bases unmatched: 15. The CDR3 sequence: CASSPLVGVGQGASGNTIYF. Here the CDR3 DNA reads TGTGCCAGCTCACCACTGGTCGGTGTAGGACAGGGGGCTTCCGGAAACACCATATATTTT.

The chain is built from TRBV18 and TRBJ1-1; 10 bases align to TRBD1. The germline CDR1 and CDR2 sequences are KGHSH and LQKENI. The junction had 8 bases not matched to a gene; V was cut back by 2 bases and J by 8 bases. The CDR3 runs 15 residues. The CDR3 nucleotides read TGTGCCAGCTCACCATCCGGGACAGGGGTGTTAGAAGCTTTCTTT. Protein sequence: CASSPSGTGVLEAFF.

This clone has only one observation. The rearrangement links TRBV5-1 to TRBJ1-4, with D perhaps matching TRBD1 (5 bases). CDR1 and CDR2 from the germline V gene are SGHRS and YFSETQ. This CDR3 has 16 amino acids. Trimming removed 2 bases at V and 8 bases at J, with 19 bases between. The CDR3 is CASSFNSAGPEEKLFF. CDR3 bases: TGCGCCAGCAGCTTTAATTCAGCGGGGCCGGAGGAAAAACTGTTTTTT.

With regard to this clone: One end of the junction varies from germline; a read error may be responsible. The CDR3 region has the DNA TGTGCCAGCAGATTAGGTAGGAGGAACACTGAAGCTTTCTTT. The encoded protein is CASRLGRRNTEAFF. V usage is TRBV11-1 and J usage is TRBJ1-1; D is ambiguous. CDR1 SGHAT and CDR2 FQDESV come from the germline V gene (reference sequence). The CDR3 is 14 residues long.

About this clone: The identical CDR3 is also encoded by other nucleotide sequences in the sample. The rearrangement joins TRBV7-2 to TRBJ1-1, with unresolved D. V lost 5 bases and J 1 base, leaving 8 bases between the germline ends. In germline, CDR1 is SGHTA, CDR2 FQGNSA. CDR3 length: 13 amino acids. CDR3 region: CASSLTENTEAFF. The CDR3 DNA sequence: TGTGCCAGCAGCCTTACAGAGAACACTGAAGCTTTCTTT.

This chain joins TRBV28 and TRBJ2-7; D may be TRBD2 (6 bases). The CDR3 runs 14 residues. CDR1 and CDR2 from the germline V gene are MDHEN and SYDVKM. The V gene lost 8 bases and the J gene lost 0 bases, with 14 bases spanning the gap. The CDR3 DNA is TGTGCCAGCGGACGCGGTAGCGGCTCCTACGAGCAGTACTTC. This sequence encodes CASGRGSGSYEQYF.

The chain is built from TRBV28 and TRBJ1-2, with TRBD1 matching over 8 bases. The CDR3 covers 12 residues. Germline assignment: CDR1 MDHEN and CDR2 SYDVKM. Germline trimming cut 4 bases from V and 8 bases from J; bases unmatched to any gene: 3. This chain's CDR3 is CASSSTGEGYTF. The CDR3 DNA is TGTGCCAGCAGTTCGACAGGGGAAGGCTACACCTTC.

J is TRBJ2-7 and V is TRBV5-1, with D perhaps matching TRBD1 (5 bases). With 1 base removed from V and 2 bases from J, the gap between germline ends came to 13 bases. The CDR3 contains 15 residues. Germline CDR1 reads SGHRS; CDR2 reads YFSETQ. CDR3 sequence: CASSLSSQVAYEQYF. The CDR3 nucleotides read TGCGCCAGCAGCTTGTCGTCACAGGTTGCCTACGAGCAGTACTTC.

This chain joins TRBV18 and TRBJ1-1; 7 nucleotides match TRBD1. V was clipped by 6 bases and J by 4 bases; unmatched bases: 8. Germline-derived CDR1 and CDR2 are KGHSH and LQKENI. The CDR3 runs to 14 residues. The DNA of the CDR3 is TGTGCCAGCTCCCCTGGGACAGATCCCACTGAAGCTTTCTTT. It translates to CASSPGTDPTEAFF.

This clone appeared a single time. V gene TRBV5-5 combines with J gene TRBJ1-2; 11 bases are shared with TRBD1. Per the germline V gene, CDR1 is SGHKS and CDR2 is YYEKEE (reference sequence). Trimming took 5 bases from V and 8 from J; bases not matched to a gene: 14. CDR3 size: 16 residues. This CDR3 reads CASRVASGQGAWGYTF. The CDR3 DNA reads TGTGCCAGCAGGGTGGCTTCTGGACAGGGGGCCTGGGGCTACACCTTC.

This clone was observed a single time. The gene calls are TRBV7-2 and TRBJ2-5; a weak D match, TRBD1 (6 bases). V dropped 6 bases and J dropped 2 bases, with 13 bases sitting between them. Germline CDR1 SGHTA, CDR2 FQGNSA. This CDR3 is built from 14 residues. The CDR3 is CASRQGRGQETQYF. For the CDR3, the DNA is TGTGCCAGCAGGCAGGGAAGGGGGCAAGAGACCCAGTACTTC. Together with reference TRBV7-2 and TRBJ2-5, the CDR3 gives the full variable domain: GAGVSQSPSNKVTEKGKDVELRCDPISGHTALYWYRQSLGQGLEFLIYFQGNSAPDKSGLPSDRFSAERTGGSVSTLTIQRTQQEDSAVYLCASRQGRGQETQYFGPGTRLLVL.

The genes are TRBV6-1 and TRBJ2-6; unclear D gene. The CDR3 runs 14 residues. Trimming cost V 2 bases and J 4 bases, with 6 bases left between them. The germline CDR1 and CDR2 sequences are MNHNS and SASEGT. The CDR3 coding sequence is TGTGCCAGCAGTGAATTACGGGGGGCCAACGTCCTGACTTTC. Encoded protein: CASSELRGANVLTF.

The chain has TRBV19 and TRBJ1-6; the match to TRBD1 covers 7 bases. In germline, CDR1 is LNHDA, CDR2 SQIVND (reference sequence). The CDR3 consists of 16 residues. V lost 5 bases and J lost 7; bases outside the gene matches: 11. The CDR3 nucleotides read TGTGCCAGTAGTGCCTCCCGACAGGGTCGCAATTCACCCCTCCACTTT. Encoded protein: CASSASRQGRNSPLHF.